The entry below describes one T cell receptor (beta chain). Trimming cost V 4 bases and J 9 bases, with 13 bases left between them. The CDR3 runs 14 residues. Germline-derived CDR1 and CDR2 are SNHLY and FYNNEI. These data originate in a study of blood T cell repertoires in COVID-19. Study-wide context: T cells, B-cell-depleted T cells, or PBMCs provided the cDNA or gDNA that served as material.

Clones were read by immunoSEQ multiplex PCR, and TCRdb kept only the in-frame ones, dropping some. The sample consists of about 230,000 clones, 65% to 85% of them appearing once. The V and J genes are TRBV2 and TRBJ1-6; D uncertain. Material: peripheral blood. The TCR was taken from a man aged 35 to 55 with active or convalescent COVID-19. Written as DNA, the CDR3 is TGTGCCAGCAGTGTGGGCGTTTTGAGTTCACCCCTCCACTTT. It is translated as CASSVGVLSSPLHF.